The following is a TCR beta chain sequence with its context. The data originate from a study of blood T cell repertoires in COVID-19. The wider study: In each case, the material was cDNA or gDNA derived from T cells, B-cell-depleted T cells, or PBMCs.

In the original workflow: Nucleated cell counts were estimated from reference gene primer amplification. Measured with immunoSEQ multiplex PCR; TCRdb has only the in-frame clones, and not every one. The DNA was the basis for D and trimming; V, J and clone size are from that table. Seen here are 23,000 or so clones, over 75% observed once, and the top ten hold 18%. Germline CDR1 SGHRS, CDR2 YFSETQ. The CDR3 totals 15 residues. V gave up 1 base and J gave up 6 bases, with 13 bases separating them. The V call is TRBV5-1, the J call TRBJ2-2, with D uncertain. The sequence was collected from a human donor in a cohort sampled during active COVID-19. The sequenced sample consisted of peripheral blood. In DNA, the CDR3 is TGCGCCAGCAGCTTGTCCGCTCCGTCGGCCGGGGAGCTGTTTTTT. It is translated as CASSLSAPSAGELFF.